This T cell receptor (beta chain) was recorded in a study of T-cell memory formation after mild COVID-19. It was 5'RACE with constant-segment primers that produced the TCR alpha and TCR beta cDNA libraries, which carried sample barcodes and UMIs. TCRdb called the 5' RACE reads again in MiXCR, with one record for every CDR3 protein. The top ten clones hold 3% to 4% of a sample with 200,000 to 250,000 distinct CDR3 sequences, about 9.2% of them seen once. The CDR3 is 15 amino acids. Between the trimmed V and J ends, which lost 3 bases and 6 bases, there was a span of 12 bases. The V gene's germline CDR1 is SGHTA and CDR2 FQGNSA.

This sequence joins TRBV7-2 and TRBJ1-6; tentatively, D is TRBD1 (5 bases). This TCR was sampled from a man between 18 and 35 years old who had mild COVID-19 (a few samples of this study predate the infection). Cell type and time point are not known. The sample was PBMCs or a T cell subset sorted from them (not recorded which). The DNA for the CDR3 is TGTGCCAGCAGCTTCGGCAGGGCCCTTAATTCACCCCTCCACTTT. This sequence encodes CASSFGRALNSPLHF.